Following are 8 T cell receptor beta chains from one sample sequenced in a study of identical twins. TCRdb recomputed calls from the 5' RACE reads with MiXCR, one row per CDR3 protein. The data show roughly 480,000 distinct CDR3 sequences, 20% to 30% seen once. This sample also appeared in a second study, on T cells expressing NK-cell markers.

The sample was CD4+ T cells sorted from blood. The receptors were gathered from a woman in her late teens or twenties in good health.

This clonotype was counted between two and nine times. The V and J genes are TRBV29-1 and TRBJ1-4, with a tentative D call TRBD1 (5 bases). V was shortened by 5 bases and J by 6 bases, with 13 bases between the two germline ends. In germline, CDR1 is SQVTM, CDR2 ANQGSEA. The CDR3 loop spans 13 amino acids. CDR3: CSVSRGGDEKLFF. For the CDR3, the DNA is TGCAGCGTTTCCCGCGGGGGTGATGAAAAACTGTTTTTT.

This clonotype was counted many times. CDR3 residues: CASSQTGMSYNEQFF. In DNA, the CDR3 is TGTGCTAGCTCCCAGACAGGGATGTCCTACAATGAGCAGTTCTTC. This rearrangement joins TRBV7-7 to TRBJ2-1; 7 bases map to TRBD1. CDR1 SSHAT and CDR2 FNYEAQ come from the germline V gene (reference sequence). The CDR3 is made up of 15 amino acids.

The chain links TRBV7-2 to TRBJ2-7; D is unresolved. The V gene lost 2 bases and the J gene lost 6 bases, with 17 bases spanning the gap. CDR3 length: 15 amino acids. Germline lookup yields CDR1 SGHTA and CDR2 FQGNSA. In DNA, the CDR3 is TGTGCCAGCAGCTTATCGGTCGGGTCTTTTGGCGAGCAGTACTTC. It codes for CASSLSVGSFGEQYF.

J is TRBJ2-7 and V is TRBV5-1; 8 bases line up with TRBD2. Germline assignment: CDR1 SGHRS and CDR2 YFSETQ. The CDR3 has 14 amino acids. V shed 5 bases, J shed 6 bases, and the junction held 10 bases outside the gene matches. The CDR3: CASRPGLVGREQYF. The CDR3 nucleotides read TGCGCCAGCAGACCGGGACTAGTCGGGCGCGAGCAGTACTTC.

J is TRBJ2-7 and V is TRBV3-1; the D is unclear. The V and J ends lost 2 bases and 2 bases respectively, with 13 bases between them. The CDR3 has 15 amino acids. Germline V CDR1 and CDR2: LGHDT, YNNKEL (reference sequence). The CDR3 is CASSQRGNNPYEQYF. The CDR3 DNA reads as TGTGCCAGCAGCCAACGAGGAAATAATCCCTACGAGCAGTACTTC.

This clonotype has a handful of counts. V gene TRBV6-1 combines with J gene TRBJ2-5, with 10 bases that match TRBD2. Looked up from germline, CDR1 is MNHNS and CDR2 is SASEGT. The length of the CDR3 is 15 residues. Unmatched junction bases numbered 9, after V lost 6 bases and J lost 5 bases. CDR3 loop: CASSSGTSVWETQYF. As DNA, the CDR3 is TGTGCCAGCAGCTCCGGGACTAGCGTATGGGAGACCCAGTACTTC.

This clonotype occurred a few times. As DNA, the CDR3 is TGTGCCATCAGTGCGACCGGGACTTCCGATAATGGCTACACCTTC. This codes for CAISATGTSDNGYTF. The V call is TRBV10-3, the J call TRBJ1-2; TRBD1 is a possible D gene (5 bases). The V and J ends lost 4 bases and 6 bases respectively, with 18 bases between them. In germline, CDR1 is ENHRY, CDR2 SYGVKD. The CDR3 is 15 residues long.

This clonotype was counted only a few times. The V and J genes are TRBV7-8 and TRBJ2-3, with TRBD2 matching over 9 bases. With 5 bases clipped from V and 5 bases from J, the junction kept 8 bases outside the gene matches. The CDR3 sequence is 15 residues long. Germline lookup yields CDR1 SGHVS and CDR2 FQNEAQ. CDR3 sequence: CASSPREGREDTQYF. The CDR3 DNA reads as TGTGCCAGCAGCCCGCGGGAGGGCCGGGAAGATACGCAGTATTTT.